The 22 T cell receptor beta chains in this list originate from one sample, sequenced in a study of cytomegalovirus exposure and HLA in healthy donors (dated by TCRdb to 2016 to 2017). Libraries were constructed by the immunoSEQ multiplex PCR assay. The multiplex PCR relied on a mix of 60 forward primers for TCR Vbeta segments and 13 reverse primers for TCR Jbeta segments. Not all clones reach the TCRdb copy of this immuneACCESS table, which keeps in-frame sequences only. Checked studies attribute under half of the gap to unresolved V genes and leave the rest unexplained. For this sample there are over 150,000 clones; 84% appear just once. Roughly 1.2% of the sample rests with the top ten. Material for sequencing was PBMCs. The receptors shown here come from a girl aged 2 to 9 in good health and CMV-seropositive.

The V and J genes are TRBV5-1 and TRBJ1-2, with 7 bases identical to TRBD1. Germline V gene data show CDR1 as SGHRS and CDR2 as YFSETQ. Trimming removed 3 bases from V and 14 bases from J; junction bases left unmatched: 16. The CDR3 is 14 residues long. The CDR3 protein is CASSWTGPPQESTF. In nucleotides, the CDR3 is TGCGCCAGCAGCTGGACAGGTCCCCCGCAAGAAAGTACCTTC.

V gene TRBV2 combines with J gene TRBJ1-2; D may be TRBD1 (5 bases). V lost 7 bases and J lost 8, with 17 bases in between. Germline CDR1 reads SNHLY; CDR2 reads FYNNEI. This CDR3 region has 13 residues. The CDR3 loop is CASNTGLVGGYTF. CDR3 sequence (DNA): TGTGCCAGCAATACAGGCCTGGTTGGGGGCTACACCTTC.

The V and J genes are TRBV7-2 and TRBJ2-2; TRBD1 might be the D (6 bases). The CDR3 has 14 amino acids. The V gene's germline CDR1 is SGHTA and CDR2 FQGNSA. The ends were cut back, 1 base at V and 5 bases at J, with 8 bases in the middle. CDR3 sequence reads: CASSLGTATGELFF. CDR3 in DNA: TGTGCCAGCAGCTTAGGGACAGCTACCGGGGAGCTGTTTTTT.

The chain is built from TRBV10-2 and TRBJ2-7; a weak D match, TRBD2 (6 bases). The CDR3 contains 15 residues. The V end was cut by 2 bases, the J end by 0 bases, with 11 bases between. CDR1 is WSHSY, CDR2 SAAADI, per germline. CDR3 sequence (DNA): TGCGCCAGCAGTGAGACTAGCCGAAGCTCCTACGAGCAGTACTTC. It is translated as CASSETSRSSYEQYF.

The V and J genes are TRBV30 and TRBJ1-6; TRBD1 is a possible D gene (6 bases). V lost 1 base and J lost 3, with 13 bases in between. Germline-derived CDR1 and CDR2 are GTSNPN and SVGIG (reference sequence). This CDR3 comprises 16 residues. For the CDR3, the DNA is TGTGCCTGGAGTGCCACGACAGGTCTCTATAATTCACCCCTCCACTTT. Its translation: CAWSATTGLYNSPLHF.

The chain has TRBV5-1 and TRBJ2-3; TRBD2 aligns across 10 bases. The V and J ends lost 3 bases and 3 bases, in that order; junction bases with no gene match: 7. This CDR3 contains 16 residues. CDR1 SGHRS and CDR2 YFSETQ come from the germline V gene. The CDR3: CASSSGVAGGTDTQYF. Written as DNA, the CDR3 is TGCGCCAGCAGCTCCGGGGTAGCGGGAGGAACAGATACGCAGTATTTT.

J is TRBJ1-3 and V is TRBV2; D gene uncertain. V lost 6 bases to trimming and J lost 0 bases, with 24 bases between them. CDR1 and CDR2 (germline): SNHLY, FYNNEI. This CDR3 contains 19 residues. CDR3 nucleotides: TGTGCCAGCAGCCACCCTAGGAGGGCCCTCCAGATCTCTGGAAACACCATATATTTT. It specifies CASSHPRRALQISGNTIYF.

The V call is TRBV10-3, the J call TRBJ1-2; D gene ambiguous. The CDR3 consists of 14 residues. V lost 0 bases to trimming and J lost 8 bases, with 13 bases between them. The V gene's germline CDR1 is ENHRY and CDR2 SYGVKD. DNA of the CDR3: TGTGCCATCAGTGAGTCGGGAGGGCATGAAGGCTACACCTTC. Translating gives CAISESGGHEGYTF.

This chain uses TRBV29-1 with TRBJ2-3, with 8 bases fitting TRBD1. Germline V gene lookup returns CDR1 SQVTM and CDR2 ANQGSEA. V shed 7 bases, J shed 1 base, and the junction held 10 bases outside the gene matches. The CDR3 extends over 15 amino acids. Here the CDR3 DNA reads TGCAGCGCTTCTATCGGACAGGGCGGCACAGATACGCAGTATTTT. It translates to CSASIGQGGTDTQYF.

The rearrangement links TRBV29-1 to TRBJ2-1, with TRBD2 as a possible D gene (8 bases). Germline loops: CDR1 SQVTM, CDR2 ANQGSEA. CDR3 size: 12 residues. Deletions cut 6 bases from V and 13 bases from J, with 19 bases between. The CDR3 DNA follows: TGCAGCGTGGAGAGGGGACTAGGGGGCCAGTTCTTC. Protein: CSVERGLGGQFF.

The chain is built from TRBV4-1 and TRBJ2-2; unclear D gene. The ends were cut back, 3 bases at V and 8 bases at J, with 7 bases in the middle. This CDR3 contains 12 residues. Looked up from germline, CDR1 is MGHRA and CDR2 is YSYEKL. The CDR3 DNA follows: TGCGCCAGCAGCCATCCCTTGGGGGAGCTGTTTTTT. This encodes CASSHPLGELFF.

This chain uses TRBV7-8 with TRBJ2-7; 8 bases fit TRBD1. Trimming at V came to 4 bases and at J to 4 bases, leaving 3 bases not matched to a gene. This CDR3 contains 13 residues. CDR1 is SGHVS and CDR2 is FQNEAQ in the germline V gene. CDR3 DNA sequence: TGTGCCAGCAGCTCAGGGGGCGGATACGAGCAGTACTTC. This translates into CASSSGGGYEQYF.

This rearrangement joins TRBV5-1 to TRBJ1-2; 7 bases align to TRBD1. Looked up from germline, CDR1 is SGHRS and CDR2 is YFSETQ. Trimming took 4 bases from V and 2 from J; bases not matched to a gene: 8. CDR3 length equals 15 residues. In nucleotides, the CDR3 is TGCGCCAGCAGCGGATCCGGGACAGCGAACTATGGCTACACCTTC. This encodes CASSGSGTANYGYTF.

The gene calls are TRBV30 and TRBJ1-2, with D maybe TRBD1 (6 bases). The CDR3 has 13 amino acids. Germline lookup yields CDR1 GTSNPN and CDR2 SVGIG (reference sequence). V lost 3 bases and J lost 4, with 12 bases in between. The CDR3 protein is CAWRRTEAYGYTF. Here the CDR3 DNA reads TGTGCCTGGAGACGGACAGAAGCCTATGGCTACACCTTC. The full variable domain, its missing parts supplied by reference TRBV30 and TRBJ1-2, is SQTIHQWPATLVQPVGSPLSLECTVEGTSNPNLYWYRQAAGRGLQLLFYSVGIGQISSEVPQNLSASRPQDRQFILSSKKLLLSDSGFYLCAWRRTEAYGYTFGSGTRLTVV.

This clone was recorded once. The rearrangement links TRBV30 to TRBJ1-3; D unclear. V gave up 5 bases and J gave up 3 bases, with 5 bases separating them. CDR1 and CDR2 (germline): GTSNPN, SVGIG (reference sequence). This CDR3 has 11 residues. The CDR3 reads CAWAYGNTIYF. CDR3 coding DNA: TGTGCCTGGGCCTATGGAAACACCATATATTTT. Complete variable domain (other parts from reference TRBV30 and TRBJ1-3): SQTIHQWPATLVQPVGSPLSLECTVEGTSNPNLYWYRQAAGRGLQLLFYSVGIGQISSEVPQNLSASRPQDRQFILSSKKLLLSDSGFYLCAWAYGNTIYFGEGSWLTVV.

The chain uses TRBV10-3 and TRBJ1-1; 8 positions match TRBD1. J gave up 1 base and V 5 bases, and 3 bases lay outside the gene matches. CDR3 size: 14 residues. CDR1 is ENHRY, CDR2 SYGVKD, per germline. CDR3: CAISQGARNTEAFF. CDR3 DNA: TGTGCCATCAGTCAGGGGGCGCGGAACACTGAAGCTTTCTTT.

The chain combines TRBV29-1 with TRBJ2-5; D is unclear. From germline, CDR1 is SQVTM and CDR2 ANQGSEA. This CDR3 has 13 amino acids. Trimming removed 4 bases from V and 0 bases from J, with 9 bases in between. The CDR3 DNA reads TGCAGCGTTGTACGCCAGTACCAAGAGACCCAGTACTTC. Translating it yields CSVVRQYQETQYF.

The chain employs TRBV5-4 and TRBJ1-1; 9 bases align to TRBD1. V lost 4 bases, J lost 1 base, and 5 bases stayed unmatched. Germline CDR1 SGHNT, CDR2 YYREEE (reference sequence). The CDR3 is made up of 15 amino acids. CDR3 DNA: TGTGCCAGCAGCCGAAGGACAGGGGCGAACACTGAAGCTTTCTTT. Its translation is CASSRRTGANTEAFF.

V gene TRBV29-1 combines with J gene TRBJ1-2; 7 bases are shared with TRBD1. J lost 7 bases, V lost 8 bases, and 7 bases had no gene match. This CDR3 region has 11 residues. Germline lookup yields CDR1 SQVTM and CDR2 ANQGSEA. The CDR3 bases are TGCAGCTCCGAGGGGGCGATTGGCTACACCTTC. It encodes CSSEGAIGYTF.

The CDR3 loop reads CASSLPGWGLDGANVLTF. Written as DNA, the CDR3 is TGTGCCAGCAGCTTACCCGGGTGGGGGCTCGATGGGGCCAACGTCCTGACTTTC. The chain uses TRBV7-8 and TRBJ2-6, with D tentatively TRBD1 (6 bases). The CDR3 runs 18 residues. Germline assignment: CDR1 SGHVS and CDR2 FQNEAQ. Trimming took off 2 bases at V and 3 bases at J, with 17 bases between the two ends.

The rearrangement joins TRBV9 to TRBJ1-2; tentatively, D is TRBD1 (5 bases). V was shortened by 0 bases and J by 9 bases, with 9 bases between the two germline ends. The CDR3 totals 12 residues. CDR1 is SGDLS and CDR2 is YYNGEE in the germline V gene. The CDR3 nucleotides read TGTGCCAGCAGCGTAGGCAGGGCAAGCTACACCTTC. This translates into CASSVGRASYTF.

V gene TRBV7-2 combines with J gene TRBJ1-1; D call uncertain. V lost 1 base, J lost 11 bases, and 17 bases lay in between. The germline V gene encodes CDR1 SGHTA and CDR2 FQGNSA. The CDR3 loop spans 14 amino acids. Here the CDR3 DNA reads TGTGCCAGCAGCTTAGATCGGGCCGCGCAGCGGGCTTTCTTT. It specifies CASSLDRAAQRAFF. Based on the CDR3 plus reference TRBV7-2 and TRBJ1-1, the full variable domain is GAGVSQSPSNKVTEKGKDVELRCDPISGHTALYWYRQSLGQGLEFLIYFQGNSAPDKSGLPSDRFSAERTGGSVSTLTIQRTQQEDSAVYLCASSLDRAAQRAFFGQGTRLTVV.